Included here is one T cell receptor (beta chain) sequence, with context. What it binds is not known. Profiling relied on immunoSEQ multiplex PCR, and the TCRdb table lists in-frame clones only, not all of them. The table has over a million clones, 78% seen once. Recent acute infections and vaccinations were absent in the healthy HIV-negative adult donors. CD45RA-negative memory and CD45RA+ naive subsets were split from the CD4+ cells. Unmatched junction bases numbered 11, after V lost 3 bases and J lost 5 bases. Germline V CDR1 and CDR2: LNHDA, SQIVND (reference sequence). This CDR3 has 16 residues. These data originate in a study of shared clonotypes between healthy human individuals. Looking at the study overall: CD4 naive and memory got three plates each, CD8 naive two, CD8 memory one. The study, taken as a whole, reports: Clonotype sharing across several donors was observed for around 4.8% of naive CD4 clonotypes.

This receptor was taken from a man younger than 30 in good health. Some clones in this sample may be carry-over from other donors' samples. The material sequenced was memory CD4+ T cells from PBMCs. Indicated subset: CD45RA-negative fraction. The chain uses TRBV19 and TRBJ1-2, with 8 nucleotides matching TRBD1. CDR3 DNA sequence: TGTGCCAGTAGTATTCGCAGGACAGGGTTTTTTTATGGCTACACCTTC. Residues: CASSIRRTGFFYGYTF.